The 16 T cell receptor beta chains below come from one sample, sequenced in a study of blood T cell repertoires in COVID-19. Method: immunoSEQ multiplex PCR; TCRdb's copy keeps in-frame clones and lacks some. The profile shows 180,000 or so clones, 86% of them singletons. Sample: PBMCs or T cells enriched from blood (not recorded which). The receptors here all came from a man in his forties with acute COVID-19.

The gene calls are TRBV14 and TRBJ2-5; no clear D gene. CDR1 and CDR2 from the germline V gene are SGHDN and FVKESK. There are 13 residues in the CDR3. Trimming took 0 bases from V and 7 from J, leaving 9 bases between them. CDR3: CASSQDWRGTQYF. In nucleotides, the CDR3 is TGTGCCAGCAGCCAAGACTGGAGAGGGACCCAGTACTTC.

The CDR3 is CAWSAPPGVYGYTF. The CDR3 DNA reads TGTGCCTGGAGCGCCCCCCCAGGGGTTTACGGCTACACCTTC. This chain joins TRBV30 and TRBJ1-2, with TRBD1 as a possible D gene (6 bases). In germline, CDR1 is GTSNPN, CDR2 SVGIG (reference sequence). The CDR3 runs to 14 residues. Trimming left V 3 bases short and J 8 bases short, with 19 bases between.

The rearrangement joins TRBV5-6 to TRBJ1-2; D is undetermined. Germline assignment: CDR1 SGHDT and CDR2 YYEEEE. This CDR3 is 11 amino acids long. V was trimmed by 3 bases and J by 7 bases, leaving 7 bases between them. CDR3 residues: CASSWEGGYTF. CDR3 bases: TGTGCCAGCAGCTGGGAGGGTGGCTACACCTTC.

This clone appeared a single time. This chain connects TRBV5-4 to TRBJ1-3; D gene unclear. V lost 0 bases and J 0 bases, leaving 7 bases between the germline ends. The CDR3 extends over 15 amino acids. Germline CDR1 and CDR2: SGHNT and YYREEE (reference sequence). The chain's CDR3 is CASSLGGISGNTIYF. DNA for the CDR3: TGTGCCAGCAGCTTGGGAGGAATCTCTGGAAACACCATATATTTT.

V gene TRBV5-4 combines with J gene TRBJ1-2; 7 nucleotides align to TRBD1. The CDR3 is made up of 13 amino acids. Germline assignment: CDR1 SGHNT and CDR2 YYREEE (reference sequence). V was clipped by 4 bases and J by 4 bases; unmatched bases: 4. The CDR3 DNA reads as TGTGCCAGCAGCCGGGACAGCTCCTATGGCTACACCTTC. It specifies CASSRDSSYGYTF.

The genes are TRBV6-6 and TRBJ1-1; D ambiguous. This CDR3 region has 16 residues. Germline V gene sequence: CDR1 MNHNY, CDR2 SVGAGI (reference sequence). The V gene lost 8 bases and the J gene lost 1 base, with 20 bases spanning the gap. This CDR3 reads CASLFPRDISNTEAFF. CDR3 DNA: TGTGCCAGCTTATTCCCTCGCGATATTTCGAACACTGAAGCTTTCTTT.

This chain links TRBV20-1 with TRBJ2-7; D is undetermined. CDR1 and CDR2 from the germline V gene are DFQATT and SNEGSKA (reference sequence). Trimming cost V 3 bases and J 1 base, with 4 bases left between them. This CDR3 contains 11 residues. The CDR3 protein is CSASGSYEQYF. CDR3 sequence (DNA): TGCAGTGCTAGCGGGTCCTACGAGCAGTACTTC.

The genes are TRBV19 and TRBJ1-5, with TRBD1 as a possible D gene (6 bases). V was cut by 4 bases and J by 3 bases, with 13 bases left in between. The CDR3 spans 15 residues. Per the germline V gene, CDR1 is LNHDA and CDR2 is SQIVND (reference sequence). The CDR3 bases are TGTGCCAGTAGTAAACATCAGGGGTTCAATCAGCCCCAGCATTTT. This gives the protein CASSKHQGFNQPQHF.

The CDR3 nucleotides are TGTGCCAGCAGTGAATGGCCAGAAAACTACAATGAGCAGTTCTTC. This gives the protein CASSEWPENYNEQFF. The rearrangement joins TRBV2 to TRBJ2-1; D not certain. CDR1 and CDR2 from the germline V gene are SNHLY and FYNNEI. The CDR3 loop spans 15 amino acids. V was trimmed by 2 bases and J by 3 bases, leaving 11 bases between them. Full variable domain (rest looked up from reference TRBV2 and TRBJ2-1): EPEVTQTPSHQVTQMGQEVILRCVPISNHLYFYWYRQILGQKVEFLVSFYNNEISEKSEIFDDQFSVERPDGSNFTLKIRSTKLEDSAMYFCASSEWPENYNEQFFGPGTRLTVL.

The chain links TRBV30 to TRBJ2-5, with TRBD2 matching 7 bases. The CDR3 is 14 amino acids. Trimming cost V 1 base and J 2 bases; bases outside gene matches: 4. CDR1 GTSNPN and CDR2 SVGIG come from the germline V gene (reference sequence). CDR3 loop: CAWSGGGKQETQYF. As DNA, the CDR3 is TGTGCCTGGAGTGGGGGGGGGAAACAAGAGACCCAGTACTTC.

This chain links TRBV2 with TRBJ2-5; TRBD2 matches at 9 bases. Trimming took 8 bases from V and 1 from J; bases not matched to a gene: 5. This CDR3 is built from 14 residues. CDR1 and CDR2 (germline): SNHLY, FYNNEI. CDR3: CASVPSGVQETQYF. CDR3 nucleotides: TGTGCCAGCGTACCTAGCGGGGTCCAAGAGACCCAGTACTTC.

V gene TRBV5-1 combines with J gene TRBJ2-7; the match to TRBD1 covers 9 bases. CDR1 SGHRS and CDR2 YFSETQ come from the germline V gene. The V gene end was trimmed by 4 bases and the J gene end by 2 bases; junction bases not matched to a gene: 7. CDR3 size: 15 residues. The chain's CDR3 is CASSVTGTGTYEQYF. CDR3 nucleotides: TGCGCCAGCAGCGTGACCGGGACAGGGACCTACGAGCAGTACTTC. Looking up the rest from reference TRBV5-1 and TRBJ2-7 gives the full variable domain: KAGVTQTPRYLIKTRGQQVTLSCSPISGHRSVSWYQQTPGQGLQFLFEYFSETQRNKGNFPGRFSGRQFSNSRSEMNVSTLELGDSALYLCASSVTGTGTYEQYFGPGTRLTVT.

The CDR3, as DNA: TGCGCCAGCAGTCTCGTCAGGGGACAGTCCACAGATACGCAGTATTTT. Amino acid sequence: CASSLVRGQSTDTQYF. The chain is built from TRBV23-1 and TRBJ2-3; TRBD1 aligns across 7 bases. TRBV23-1 is classed as an ORF, of uncertain function. Germline trimming cut 4 bases from V and 2 bases from J; bases unmatched to any gene: 9. The CDR3 loop spans 16 amino acids.

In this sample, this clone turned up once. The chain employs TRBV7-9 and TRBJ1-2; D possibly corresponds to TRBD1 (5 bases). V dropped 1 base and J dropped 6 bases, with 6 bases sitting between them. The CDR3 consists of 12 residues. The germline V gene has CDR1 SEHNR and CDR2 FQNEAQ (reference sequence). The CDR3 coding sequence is TGTGCCAGCAGCTTAGAGGGGCATGGCTACACCTTC. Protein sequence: CASSLEGHGYTF.

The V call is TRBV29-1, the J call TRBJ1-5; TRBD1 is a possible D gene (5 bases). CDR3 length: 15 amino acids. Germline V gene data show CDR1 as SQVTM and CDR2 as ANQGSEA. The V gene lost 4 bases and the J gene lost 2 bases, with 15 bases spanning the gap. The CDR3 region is CSVVTQGNGNQPQHF. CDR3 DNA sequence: TGCAGCGTTGTAACCCAGGGCAACGGCAATCAGCCCCAGCATTTT. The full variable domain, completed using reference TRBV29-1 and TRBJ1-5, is SAVISQKPSRDICQRGTSLTIQCQVDSQVTMMFWYRQQPGQSLTLIATANQGSEATYESGFVIDKFPISRPNLTFSTLTVSNMSPEDSSIYLCSVVTQGNGNQPQHFGDGTRLSIL.

The CDR3 is CASSVVAPNRLEVDEQFF. The CDR3 DNA follows: TGTGCCAGCAGCGTAGTAGCCCCAAACCGTTTGGAGGTTGATGAGCAGTTCTTC. The V gene is TRBV9, the J gene TRBJ2-1; perhaps TRBD2 as D (5 bases). The germline V gene encodes CDR1 SGDLS and CDR2 YYNGEE. V was cut by 0 bases and J by 8 bases, with 24 bases left in between. The CDR3 extends over 18 amino acids.